This T cell receptor (beta chain) comes out of a study of blood T cell repertoires in COVID-19. Trimming stripped 8 bases from V and 3 bases from J, with 13 bases between. This CDR3 has 14 amino acids. Germline CDR1 LNHNV, CDR2 YYDKDF (reference sequence). Original processing notes: Counts of nucleated cells, estimated from reference gene primer amplification, were obtained. TCRdb keeps only in-frame clones here, not all; method: immunoSEQ multiplex PCR. The V and J calls and clone size were taken over from that table, and D and trimming were inferred from the DNA. Here the sample spans 300,000 to 450,000 clones, approximately 90% being singletons. Which cohort a participant joined came from the clinical history participants gave.

Sequencing was carried out using PBMCs or T cells enriched from blood (not recorded which). The source of this sequence is a woman in her late teens or twenties who had recovered from COVID-19. The rearrangement uses TRBV15 and TRBJ1-4; D may be TRBD1 (5 bases). CDR3 in amino acids: CATGGAKANEKLFF. In DNA form, the CDR3 reads TGTGCCACCGGAGGGGCGAAAGCTAATGAAAAACTGTTTTTT.